These 18 T cell receptor beta chains were all obtained from the same sample, sequenced in a study of blood T cell repertoires in COVID-19. Some clones are missing from TCRdb's copy, which holds only in-frame ones; the method was immunoSEQ multiplex PCR. This table has about 130,000 clones, more than 75% appearing once. The sample consisted of peripheral blood. The origin of the receptors is a man in his sixties with COVID-19, enrolled during active disease.

Here the CDR3 DNA reads TGTGCCAGCAACACAGGACTAGCGGGAGCTCGGATCAATGAGCAGTTCTTC. Protein sequence: CASNTGLAGARINEQFF. This chain uses TRBV27 with TRBJ2-1; 13 nucleotides agree with TRBD2. Trimming cost V 7 bases and J 6 bases; bases outside gene matches: 12. The germline V gene encodes CDR1 MNHEY and CDR2 SMNVEV (reference sequence). This CDR3 comprises 17 residues.

V usage is TRBV6-5 and J usage is TRBJ1-3; D gene ambiguous. This CDR3 spans 16 amino acids. Germline V CDR1 and CDR2: MNHEY, SVGAGI. V lost 3 bases and J 3 bases, leaving 15 bases between the germline ends. The CDR3, as DNA: TGTGCCAGCAGTTATTACGGGCTAGCTGGTGGAAACACCATATATTTT. This translates into CASSYYGLAGGNTIYF.

CDR3 bases: TGTGCCAGCAAGGGACTCCTAACTGAAGCTTTCTTT. As protein: CASKGLLTEAFF. This chain uses TRBV6-5 with TRBJ1-1; a weak D match, TRBD1 (5 bases). Trimming took off 7 bases at V and 5 bases at J, with 11 bases between the two ends. The germline CDR1 and CDR2 sequences are MNHEY and SVGAGI. The CDR3 has 12 residues.

The chain is built from TRBV27 and TRBJ1-4; D gene unclear. V lost 5 bases to trimming and J lost 2 bases, with 3 bases between them. Per the germline V gene, CDR1 is MNHEY and CDR2 is SMNVEV (reference sequence). The CDR3 runs to 12 residues. This chain's CDR3 is CASSQTNEKLFF. For the CDR3, the DNA is TGTGCCAGCAGTCAGACTAATGAAAAACTGTTTTTT.

V is TRBV4-2 and J is TRBJ2-2; TRBD2 matches 8 bases. V lost 4 bases and J lost 5; bases outside the gene matches: 9. The CDR3 loop spans 16 amino acids. Germline CDR1 and CDR2: LGHNA and YNFKEQ. The CDR3 DNA sequence: TGTGCCAGCAGCCTCGGGGGGGGCGAGGGGACCGGGGAGCTGTTTTTT. It specifies CASSLGGGEGTGELFF.

A single count supports this clone. V is TRBV4-1 and J is TRBJ2-7, with D maybe TRBD1 (6 bases). V was cut by 5 bases and J by 6 bases, with 14 bases left in between. The CDR3 runs 13 residues. The germline gives CDR1 MGHRA, CDR2 YSYEKL. Here the CDR3 reads CASSDEGGPEQYF. Here the CDR3 DNA reads TGCGCCAGCAGCGACGAAGGGGGACCCGAGCAGTACTTC.

This clone was recorded once. The chain has TRBV3-1 (or the pseudogene TRBV3-2) and TRBJ2-3; a weak D match, TRBD2 (5 bases). V shed 4 bases and J shed 5 bases, with 13 bases lying between them. Germline V gene sequence: CDR1 LGHDT, CDR2 YNNKEL (reference sequence). The CDR3 contains 14 residues. The CDR3 here is CASSRGPRIDTQYF. In DNA, the CDR3 is TGTGCCAGCAGCCGCGGGCCTCGAATAGATACGCAGTATTTT.

The rearrangement joins TRBV6-5 to TRBJ1-2, with D possibly matching TRBD1 (6 bases). Trimming left V 5 bases short and J 4 bases short, with 14 bases between. The CDR3 spans 14 residues. Germline CDR1 is MNHEY and CDR2 is SVGAGI. The DNA of the CDR3 is TGTGCCAGCAGTCCCCGGACAGCATTCTATGGCTACACCTTC. This translates into CASSPRTAFYGYTF.

The V gene is TRBV6-5, the J gene TRBJ2-2; TRBD2 might be the D (5 bases). Germline V gives CDR1 MNHEY, CDR2 SVGAGI. The CDR3 runs 13 residues. The germline V and J ends were trimmed by 4 bases and 8 bases, with 11 bases remaining between them. CDR3 residues: CASSSDREGELFF. The CDR3 nucleotides are TGTGCCAGCAGTTCCGATAGGGAGGGGGAGCTGTTTTTT.

This chain joins TRBV27 and TRBJ2-5; 7 positions match TRBD1. The CDR3 extends over 13 amino acids. Germline V CDR1 and CDR2: MNHEY, SMNVEV (reference sequence). Losses at the gene ends were 7 bases for V and 7 bases for J; bases not matched to a gene: 9. CDR3 nucleotides: TGTGCCAGCAAACTACAGGGGTCTACGACCCAGTACTTC. This translates into CASKLQGSTTQYF.

V gene TRBV28 combines with J gene TRBJ2-1, with 10 bases identical to TRBD2. V shed 7 bases, J shed 3 bases, and the junction held 6 bases outside the gene matches. This CDR3 is built from 15 residues. Germline CDR1 reads MDHEN; CDR2 reads SYDVKM. The CDR3 region has the DNA TGTGCCAGCACCCTAGCGGGAGAAAACTACAATGAGCAGTTCTTC. Translation gives CASTLAGENYNEQFF. Combining the CDR3 with reference TRBV28 and TRBJ2-1 gives the whole variable domain DVKVTQSSRYLVKRTGEKVFLECVQDMDHENMFWYRQDPGLGLRLIYFSYDVKMKEKGDIPEGYSVSREKKERFSLILESASTNQTSMYLCASTLAGENYNEQFFGPGTRLTVL.

J is TRBJ1-6 and V is TRBV7-8, with D possibly being TRBD1 (6 bases). Trimming removed 2 bases at V and 4 bases at J, with 18 bases between. Germline loops: CDR1 SGHVS, CDR2 FQNEAQ. CDR3 size: 18 residues. The CDR3 is CASSLSPRGGPYNSPLHF. The CDR3 region has the DNA TGTGCCAGCAGCTTAAGTCCCAGGGGCGGACCTTATAATTCACCCCTCCACTTT. The full variable domain, in which reference TRBV7-8 and TRBJ1-6 provide the parts outside the CDR3, is GAGVSQSPRYKVAKRGQDVALRCDPISGHVSLFWYQQALGQGPEFLTYFQNEAQLDKSGLPSDRFFAERPEGSVSTLKIQRTQQEDSAVYLCASSLSPRGGPYNSPLHFGNGTRLTVT.

The chain employs TRBV9 and TRBJ2-2, with D possibly being TRBD2 (6 bases). Germline V CDR1 and CDR2: SGDLS, YYNGEE. The CDR3 runs 16 residues. V was clipped by 0 bases and J by 3 bases, with 12 bases between them. The CDR3 is CASSVVSGADTGELFF. The CDR3 DNA reads as TGTGCCAGCAGCGTAGTCTCGGGAGCGGACACCGGGGAGCTGTTTTTT.

The rearrangement joins TRBV5-1 to TRBJ2-5, with TRBD2 matching over 8 bases. The CDR3 is made up of 19 amino acids. Per germline, CDR1 SGHRS and CDR2 YFSETQ. After removal of 3 bases from V and 5 bases from J, the junction contained 21 bases not matched to a gene. CDR3 in amino acids: CASSSLPGLAGTFQETQYF. CDR3 DNA sequence: TGCGCCAGCAGCTCCCTCCCCGGTTTAGCGGGAACCTTCCAGGAGACCCAGTACTTC.

Here the CDR3 reads CASSPPSTGWVQYF. The CDR3 bases are TGTGCCAGCAGTCCACCTTCGACAGGGTGGGTGCAGTACTTC. The V call is TRBV28, the J call TRBJ2-7, with 7 positions matching TRBD1. Germline V gene sequence: CDR1 MDHEN, CDR2 SYDVKM. The CDR3 contains 14 residues. V shed 5 bases and J 9 bases; nucleotides not matched to a gene: 13.

V and J are TRBV7-9 and TRBJ2-5; a possible D gene is TRBD2 (5 bases). V shed 4 bases and J shed 5 bases, with 17 bases lying between them. This CDR3 comprises 15 residues. CDR1 and CDR2 from the germline V gene are SEHNR and FQNEAQ (reference sequence). The CDR3 spells CASSSAGVSVETQYF. The CDR3, as DNA: TGTGCCAGCAGCTCCGCCGGGGTCTCGGTTGAGACCCAGTACTTC.

The V and J genes are TRBV2 and TRBJ1-6; 8 nucleotides agree with TRBD1. CDR1 SNHLY and CDR2 FYNNEI come from the germline V gene. The V segment lost 2 bases and the J segment 10 bases; nucleotides outside the gene matches: 4. CDR3 length equals 14 residues. This CDR3 is CASSESGGRSPLHF. CDR3 coding DNA: TGTGCCAGCAGTGAATCAGGGGGCAGATCACCCCTCCACTTT.

The chain uses TRBV12-3 or TRBV12-4 and TRBJ2-7; the D gene is possibly TRBD2 (5 bases). V lost 4 bases, J lost 7 bases, and 14 bases lay in between. The CDR3 consists of 13 residues. CDR3 nucleotide sequence: TGTGCCAGCAGTTCCGATCAAGGCGGGGAGCAGTACTTC. Translated: CASSSDQGGEQYF.